This T cell receptor (beta chain) was captured in a study of blood T cell repertoires in COVID-19. On the study more broadly: Samples came from the United States, Italy and Spain, spanning acute and convalescent COVID-19.

TCRdb keeps only in-frame clones here, not all; method: immunoSEQ multiplex PCR. The sample shows about 200,000 clones, about 83% of them seen only once. V lost 3 bases to trimming and J lost 4 bases; unmatched junction nucleotides: 5. The CDR3 extends over 15 amino acids. Germline CDR1 SGDLS, CDR2 YYNGEE. Living in 24 US areas, the participants were between 18 and 89 years of age. The sequenced sample consisted of PBMCs or T cells enriched from blood (not recorded which). This clonotype was obtained from a man aged 35-49 years with acute COVID-19. The rearrangement joins TRBV9 to TRBJ2-1; 9 bases map to TRBD2. The CDR3 DNA sequence: TGTGCCAGCAGCGAGGGGACTAGCCCGTACAATGAGCAGTTCTTC. Amino acid sequence: CASSEGTSPYNEQFF.